This is a list of T cell receptor beta chains from one sample in a study of T-cell memory formation after mild COVID-19. TCRdb ran MiXCR on the 5' RACE reads and lists one entry per CDR3 protein. The table includes around 90,000 distinct CDR3 sequences, less than 15% detected once. The sequencing sample was made of PBMCs or a T cell subset sorted from them (not recorded which). These receptors all come from an adult woman who had mild COVID-19 (a few samples of this study predate the infection). Cell type and time point are not known. Both conserved end residues are part of each CDR3. A D gene is named only where the DNA matches it firmly. Some rows have no size entry. The others give once, few or many, or a class for an expanded clone.

j_gene,d_gene,abundance,v_gene,CDR3aa,CDR3nt
TRBJ2-7,.,.,TRBV27,CASRTDPSSYEQYF,TGTGCCAGCCGTACGGACCCGAGCTCCTACGAGCAGTACTTC
TRBJ2-3,.,few,TRBV5-1,CASTLGRLSTDTQYF,TGCGCCAGCACCTTGGGCCGTTTGAGCACAGATACGCAGTATTTT
TRBJ2-7,.,.,TRBV15,CATSRERGSSYEQYF,TGTGCCACCAGCAGAGAAAGGGGAAGCTCCTACGAGCAGTACTTC
TRBJ2-5,.,.,TRBV7-3,CASSPWPGGETQYF,TGTGCCAGCAGCCCTTGGCCCGGGGGAGAGACCCAGTACTTC
TRBJ2-7,.,.,TRBV24-1,CATSDSNSYEQYF,TGTGCCACCAGTGATTCCAACTCCTACGAGCAGTACTTC
TRBJ1-1,.,.,TRBV5-1,CASSLLKDTEAFF,TGCGCCAGCAGCTTGTTGAAAGACACTGAAGCTTTCTTT
TRBJ1-3,.,.,TRBV5-6,CASSLVGDNSGNTIYF,TGTGCCAGCAGCTTGGTAGGGGATAACAGCGGAAACACCATATATTTT
TRBJ2-2,.,few,TRBV12-3/TRBV12-4,CASSQTGELFF,TGTGCCAGCAGCCAAACCGGGGAGCTGTTTTTT
TRBJ2-7,.,.,TRBV18,CASSPGQISYEQYF,TGTGCCAGCTCACCGGGGCAGATCTCCTACGAGCAGTACTTC
TRBJ2-7,TRBD2,.,TRBV12-3/TRBV12-4,CASGGTSGSYEQYF,TGTGCCAGCGGGGGGACTAGCGGCTCCTACGAGCAGTACTTC
TRBJ2-1,.,many,TRBV6-5,CASSLGDTLGYNEQFF,TGTGCCAGCTCCCTAGGGGACACCCTGGGCTACAATGAGCAGTTCTTC
TRBJ2-5,.,few,TRBV19,CASSDNLRGYETQYF,TGTGCCAGTAGTGACAATCTACGGGGTTACGAGACCCAGTACTTC
TRBJ2-7,.,few,TRBV5-1,CASSLLGSSYEQYF,TGCGCCAGCAGCCTTCTCGGGAGCTCCTACGAGCAGTACTTC
TRBJ2-7,.,.,TRBV7-6,CASSQADDSYEQYF,TGTGCCAGCAGCCAAGCCGATGACAGCTACGAGCAGTACTTC
TRBJ1-1,.,few,TRBV4-3,CASSQDVQTNEAFF,TGCGCCAGCAGCCAAGATGTACAGACTAACGAAGCTTTCTTT
TRBJ2-3,TRBD1,.,TRBV12-3/TRBV12-4,CASSSLWNRGKTDTQYF,TGTGCCAGCAGTTCCCTCTGGAACAGGGGGAAAACAGATACGCAGTATTTT
TRBJ1-1,TRBD1,few,TRBV6-2/TRBV6-3,CASSYSGTGFSMNTEAFF,TGTGCCAGCAGTTACTCGGGGACAGGTTTTTCGATGAACACTGAAGCTTTCTTT
TRBJ2-3,TRBD2,.,TRBV7-9,CASSSLSGGAPDTQYF,TGTGCCAGCAGCTCACTTAGCGGGGGAGCCCCCGATACGCAGTATTTT
TRBJ2-3,.,few,TRBV28,CASSYPGTGLGTDTQYF,TGTGCCAGCAGCTACCCTGGGACTGGTCTTGGCACAGATACGCAGTATTTT
TRBJ2-1,TRBD1,many,TRBV5-1,CASSLGQGRNEQFF,TGCGCCAGCAGCTTGGGACAGGGGCGCAATGAGCAGTTCTTC
TRBJ2-1,TRBD2,few,TRBV7-3,CASSFSFSGVSSYNEQFF,TGTGCCAGCAGCTTTTCCTTTAGCGGGGTGAGCTCCTACAATGAGCAGTTCTTC
TRBJ2-7,.,few,TRBV24-1,CATSDRGPGSSEQYF,TGTGCCACCAGTGACCGAGGACCGGGTTCCAGCGAGCAGTACTTC
TRBJ1-2,.,few,TRBV29-1,CSVNPTGLDHGYTF,TGCAGCGTCAATCCGACAGGACTTGACCATGGCTACACCTTC
TRBJ1-5,TRBD1,.,TRBV12-3/TRBV12-4,CASSLAAIGQGNQPQHF,TGTGCCAGCAGTTTAGCTGCGATCGGACAGGGCAATCAGCCCCAGCATTTT